This entry features one T cell receptor (beta chain) sequence. This clone was counted a few times. Its binding antigen is unknown. No base quality values were provided; no much bigger clone lies one nucleotide off. The cohort comprised 710 or so healthy bone marrow donors. Cohort members were all nominally healthy when sampled, although unrecorded immune exposures were likely present. The donor tested CMV seropositive and was one of the 289 seropositive cohort members. Each donor provided a peripheral blood sample, and peripheral blood mononuclear cells were used for TCR beta sequencing. Genomic DNA was extracted from the blood cell samples with the Qiagen DNeasy Blood Extraction Kit. The sample comes from a study of cytomegalovirus exposure and HLA in healthy donors (TCRdb year 2017). For the study in its entirety: An earlier analysis of approximately 550 of the donors reported about 250 Gb of sequence data and approximately 110 million unique TCR beta sequences from 150 million to 200 million T cells. Roughly 300 gigabases of sequencing data and approximately 85 million unique TCR sequences were included in an early release covering several hundred HLA-typed donors. The genetic ancestry cluster associated with self-reported Caucasian donors included roughly 84% of the 300 to 400 genotyped donors. The study aimed to test whether signatures of past pathogen exposure could be identified by cataloging public T cell receptors. Using immunosequencing, the study profiled T cell repertoires from 500 to 800 subjects and related those repertoires to cytomegalovirus serostatus. In addition to the first cohort of several hundred subjects, a separate validation cohort of approximately 110 different subjects was used. To predict cytomegalovirus infection status, the study combined high-throughput TCR immunosequencing, statistical association of individual TCRs with disease status, and machine learning. To study patterns of TCR occurrence, a later analysis re-analyzed previously published TCR beta repertoires from 550 to 800 donors and added high-resolution HLA genotyping. Rather than using new phenotypic data, the later analysis identified candidate immune exposures from TCR beta sequences and from how often those sequences occurred across donors. An earlier analysis of around 580 of the donors used high-throughput TCR beta sequencing to judge whether each TCR beta V gene segment behaved as functional or pseudogenic. Donor age, sex, ethnicity and CMV serostatus were compiled alongside the repertoire data. A later genetic analysis took genome-wide SNP genotypes for about 55% of the roughly 700 donors and used that subset as a discovery cohort. Every repertoire in the discovery cohort had been generated on one and the same sequencing platform. HLA typing included class I and class II loci at four-digit resolution. Typing coverage differed by locus: A, B, C, DRB1 and DQB1 were typed in roughly 620-630 donors, DQA1 in 500 to 550, DPA1 in 600 to 610, and DPB1 in 400 to 480. Because of strong linkage in the cohort, a few DR-DQ haplotypes were treated as single units for association and clustering. On average, about 240,000 unique TCR beta nucleotide sequences were sequenced per donor among a few hundred genotyped donors of the cohort, with about 19% of those sequences being non-productive.

CDR1 SNHLY and CDR2 FYNNEI are derived from the germline V gene. V is cut back by 10 bases and J by 0 bases, with 3 bases in the junction unmatched. There are 12 amino acids in the CDR3, from cysteine to phenylalanine inclusive. CDR3 DNA is the only sequence kept; it has 36 bases, read in frame from the first base. General study outcomes and caveats: Most TCR sequences were observed very rarely across donors, whereas some public TCRs were present in many individuals. Linkage disequilibrium might explain the correlated functional status among segregating V segments, but an unknown experimental factor could not be excluded. According to a later analysis, TCR association rates differed among HLA loci, with DRB1 alleles showing the most associated TCRs and HLA-C alleles showing the fewest. In a later analysis, most CMV-associated TCR beta chains were found to appear HLA-restricted, with HLA associations seemingly driven largely by CMV exposure. In a later analysis, several top co-occurrence clusters were reported to appear linked to parvovirus B19, influenza, CMV and Epstein-Barr virus. In this cohort, only TCR beta chains were sequenced, and detectable features were limited by the absence of alpha or paired-chain data. For the cohort, immune exposure information was limited to CMV serostatus. Because counts were too low, about 17 rarely observed V segments, including chromosome 9 orphons, were excluded from the earlier analysis of 587 of the donors. A further reported finding was that TCR beta sequences accurately predicted the HLA-A and HLA-B alleles for most subjects in the first cohort. In a later genetic analysis, fewer N-insertions in productive TCRs were reported among donors in an Asian-associated ancestry cluster than the roughly 700-donor mean. Because the 87-base-pair reads could not distinguish some IMGT-functional V segments, including TRBV6-2 and TRBV6-3, those segments were excluded. According to the authors, the approach could potentially be generalized to other disease states and immunological phenotypes. In the study, 150 to 200 TCR beta chains were listed as associated with cytomegalovirus. In vitro tests confirmed that three of the cytomegalovirus-associated TCR beta chains recognize cytomegalovirus antigens. In a later analysis, HLA-associated TCR beta chains were found to be more clonally expanded and to have lower generation probabilities than equally common non-associated chains. When HLA alleles, especially DR and DQ, strongly co-occurred, attributing TCR associations to individual alleles was difficult. The sequencing pipeline was judged likely to have produced a cluster of highly shared sequence variants as a technical artifact. In both the original and validation cohorts, the classifier was reported to diagnose cytomegalovirus status with high specificity and sensitivity. In a later analysis, around 15,000 TCR beta sequences were associated with specific HLA alleles at a false discovery rate of 0.05. Broadly in line with IMGT annotations, most TCR beta V segments showed up in productive rearrangements about 87% or about 30% of the time in an earlier analysis of around 600 of the donors. Roughly uniform sequencing depth across donors was assumed in presence/absence analyses, although this assumption may not hold. A later genetic analysis associated a missense DCLRE1C variant with V-gene and J-gene trimming of TCR beta chains, and an independent cohort replicated the association. Because HLA typing was missing for some donors at each locus, association tests included only the typed subset.

Library preparation was by the immunoSEQ multiplex PCR assay. A mixture of 60 forward primers for TCR Vbeta segments and 13 reverse primers for TCR Jbeta segments was used in the multiplex PCR. The CDR3 region of rearranged TCR beta genes was amplified from genomic DNA by a multiplex PCR assay. Amplified TCR beta libraries were sequenced as 87-base-pair reads on the Illumina HiSeq System. The authors' analysis ran thus. A later analysis counted tens of millions of unique TCR beta chains across the 690 or so repertoires, and some 12 million of these chains were shared by at least two donors. To remove PCR and sequencing errors, raw reads were error-corrected and collapsed into unique sequences using a nearest-neighbor algorithm that merged closely related sequences. To assign V, D and J gene segments, CDR3 sequences were aligned to IMGT reference sequences. For a sequence to be retained, a match of at least six nucleotides was required to both a V gene segment and a J gene segment. Rearrangements were called productive when the CDR3 lacked stop codons and stayed in frame with V and J; all others were non-productive. Following IMGT convention, CDR3 was defined as the stretch from the second conserved V-encoded cysteine to the conserved J-encoded phenylalanine. The earlier analysis of about 590 of the donors excluded sequences that lacked an unambiguous match to a single V gene segment. In an earlier analysis of several hundred of the donors, V segments were called functional above 56.7% productive rearrangements and were called segregating when the between-donor standard deviation exceeded 5%. A statistical classification framework was built to diagnose cytomegalovirus status from the catalog of TCR beta chain sequences. A later analysis assigned V and J genes by comparing TCR nucleotide sequences with IMGT/GENE-DB human TR gene sequences. The TCRdist pipeline was used in a later analysis to assign CDR3 sequences and most-parsimonious VDJ recombination scenarios. In a later analysis, each TCR beta chain was defined by its CDR3 amino acid sequence together with its V-gene family, and reads without a unique V-gene family were excluded. As a way to deal with suspected cross-contamination and a sequencing artifact, a later analysis dropped under 600 nucleotide sequences that were highly shared and had low generation probability. In a later analysis, a clonal expansion index for each public chain was calculated from normalized within-repertoire ranks of inferred template counts. A later analysis computed generation probabilities with a VDJ recombination model fitted to out-of-frame rearrangements, and checked the results against IGoR. In a later analysis, hypergeometric tests were used to score TCR-TCR, TCR-HLA and TCR-CMV co-occurrence, with a repertoire-size bias correction applied to TCR pairs. To estimate false discovery rates, a later analysis permuted the HLA or CMV assignments 20 times. In a later analysis, co-occurring TCRs were grouped using DBSCAN, with TCRdist sequence similarity added in when clustering inside HLA-allele-positive subsets. For co-occurrence clustering, repertoires with fewer than 30,000 or more than 120,000 public chains were excluded, along with five or six repertoires with anomalous nucleotide sharing. The immuneACCESS repertoire file appears here via TCRdb, limited to in-frame rearrangements. These files lack a portion of the clones; in checked studies, under half of the deficit traces to unresolved V genes, and the cause of the others is not known. For V, J and clone size, that table is used; D and trimming come from the DNA. This sample lists around 190,000 clones; almost 75% were detected once. Approximately 3.1% of the sample rests with the top ten.

The V and J segments used are TRBV2 and TRBJ2-7, with 7 middle bases fitting TRBD2. Sequenced: PBMCs. This receptor was taken from a woman aged 25 to 45 in good health and CMV-seropositive. The CDR3 region: CATTSDSYEQYF. The DNA sequence reads TGTGCCACCACTAGCGACTCCTACGAGCAGTACTTC.